The source of this TCR beta chain is a study of cytomegalovirus exposure and HLA in healthy donors. The CDR3 runs to 14 residues. Looked up from germline, CDR1 is KGHSH and CDR2 is LQKENI. The V and J ends lost 8 bases and 7 bases, in that order; junction bases with no gene match: 10. The study ran its PCR with 60 Vbeta and 13 Jbeta primers. Data came from immunoSEQ multiplex PCR; TCRdb stores just in-frame clones and leaves some out. The data contain about 190,000 clones, 75% to 90% of them seen just once; the ten biggest clones take up roughly 1.3%. The chain has TRBV18 and TRBJ2-1, with 8 bases lining up with TRBD1. Specimen: PBMCs. The clonotype originates from a man between 25 and 39 years old in good health and CMV-seronegative. CDR3 sequence reads: CASRIMTGVNEQFF. The CDR3 nucleotides are TGTGCCAGCCGGATTATGACAGGGGTAAATGAGCAGTTCTTC.